The 19 T cell receptor beta chains reported below all come from one sample, sequenced in a study of blood T cell repertoires in COVID-19. Assay: immunoSEQ multiplex PCR; the TCRdb copy retains only in-frame clones and omits some. The sample has a few hundred thousand clones; approximately 90% are singletons. Sequenced material: peripheral blood. All receptors come from a man aged 18 to 30 with active or convalescent COVID-19.

The chain carries TRBV12-5 and TRBJ2-2, with TRBD1 as a possible D gene (5 bases). Germline values: CDR1 LGHNT, CDR2 FRNRAP. V lost 7 bases and J 2 bases, leaving 11 bases between the germline ends. This CDR3 is 14 amino acids long. The CDR3 is CASARQINTGELFF. The CDR3 DNA reads TGTGCTAGTGCTAGACAGATTAACACCGGGGAGCTGTTTTTT. Based on the CDR3 plus reference TRBV12-5 and TRBJ2-2, the full variable domain is DARVTQTPRHKVTEMGQEVTMRCQPILGHNTVFWYRQTMMQGLELLAYFRNRAPLDDSGMPKDRFSAEMPDATLATLKIQPSEPRDSAVYFCASARQINTGELFFGEGSRLTVL.

This sequence joins TRBV2 and TRBJ2-7; tentative D call: TRBD1 (5 bases). V was cut by 5 bases and J by 1 base, with 15 bases left in between. CDR3 size: 15 residues. Per the germline V gene, CDR1 is SNHLY and CDR2 is FYNNEI. CDR3 sequence: CASSPTSGPSYEQYF. The CDR3 DNA sequence: TGTGCCAGCAGTCCGACATCAGGGCCATCCTACGAGCAGTACTTC.

V and J are TRBV3-1 (or the pseudogene TRBV3-2) and TRBJ2-4; D perhaps matches TRBD1 (5 bases). This CDR3 region has 15 residues. Trimming left V 1 base short and J 0 bases short, with 7 bases between. Looked up from germline, CDR1 is LGHDT and CDR2 is YNNKEL (reference sequence). CDR3: CASSQAGLAKNIQYF. Here the CDR3 DNA reads TGTGCCAGCAGCCAAGCAGGGTTAGCCAAAAACATTCAGTACTTC.

The V and J genes are TRBV6-5 and TRBJ1-2, with D hard to call. The CDR3 runs 13 residues. The germline V and J ends were trimmed by 2 bases and 6 bases, with 10 bases remaining between them. Germline V gene lookup returns CDR1 MNHEY and CDR2 SVGAGI. The CDR3 loop reads CASSYDDKHGYTF. The DNA for the CDR3 is TGTGCCAGCAGTTACGACGACAAGCATGGCTACACCTTC.

V gene TRBV28 combines with J gene TRBJ2-3, with TRBD1 identical over 10 bases. The CDR3 consists of 20 residues. Germline CDR1 and CDR2: MDHEN and SYDVKM. With 6 bases clipped from V and 1 base from J, the junction kept 19 bases outside the gene matches. CDR3 sequence (DNA): TGTGCCAGCAGCAAAGATAGCCCCCGGGACAGGGGTTGGGGCACAGATACGCAGTATTTT. Amino acid sequence: CASSKDSPRDRGWGTDTQYF.

The rearrangement uses TRBV3-1 (or the pseudogene TRBV3-2) and TRBJ1-3; TRBD1 matches at 8 bases. The CDR3 loop spans 15 amino acids. V gave up 8 bases and J gave up 4 bases; unmatched junction bases: 10. The germline V gene encodes CDR1 LGHDT and CDR2 YNNKEL (reference sequence). CDR3 DNA: TGTGCCAGCGGAAGGTCAGACAGGGGCGGAAACACCATATATTTT. It translates to CASGRSDRGGNTIYF.

J is TRBJ2-7 and V is TRBV7-2; TRBD2 is a possible D gene (6 bases). Per the germline V gene, CDR1 is SGHTA and CDR2 is FQGNSA. Trimming took off 2 bases at V and 1 base at J, with 9 bases between the two ends. The CDR3 loop spans 14 amino acids. The DNA of the CDR3 is TGTGCCAGCAGCTTAACTGCGGGGTCCTACGAGCAGTACTTC. It codes for CASSLTAGSYEQYF.

The genes are TRBV5-1 and TRBJ1-2; D not certain. Germline CDR1 reads SGHRS; CDR2 reads YFSETQ. The CDR3 extends over 13 amino acids. Between the trimmed V and J ends, which lost 1 base and 7 bases, there was a span of 11 bases. The chain's CDR3 is CASSLSLSSGYTF. Here the CDR3 DNA reads TGCGCCAGCAGCTTGTCACTCTCTAGTGGCTACACCTTC.

The chain couples TRBV5-4 to TRBJ1-2; D is possibly TRBD1 (5 bases). Trimming cost V 5 bases and J 5 bases, with 16 bases left between them. The CDR3 runs to 14 residues. Germline CDR1 and CDR2: SGHNT and YYREEE (reference sequence). CDR3 bases: TGTGCCAGCAGTTTTGGGGAACAGGTTTATGGCTACACCTTC. This translates into CASSFGEQVYGYTF.

The genes are TRBV30 and TRBJ1-1, with D maybe TRBD1 (5 bases). The length of the CDR3 is 12 residues. The V gene lost 8 bases and the J gene lost 7 bases, with 17 bases spanning the gap. Germline-derived CDR1 and CDR2 are GTSNPN and SVGIG (reference sequence). As DNA, the CDR3 is TGTGCCGGGATAGGAGGGGCCGGTGAAGCTTTCTTT. As protein: CAGIGGAGEAFF.

In this sample, this clone turned up once. The rearrangement joins TRBV5-1 to TRBJ1-6, with D possibly TRBD1 on 6 matching bases. The CDR3 loop spans 14 amino acids. With 2 bases removed from V and 10 bases from J, the gap between germline ends came to 13 bases. Germline V gene sequence: CDR1 SGHRS, CDR2 YFSETQ. The CDR3 loop reads CASSFPGGGSPLHF. DNA of the CDR3: TGCGCCAGCAGCTTTCCGGGGGGCGGATCACCCCTCCACTTT.

The chain couples TRBV19 to TRBJ2-1; 10 nucleotides align to TRBD1. V trimming: 5 bases; J trimming: 6 bases; junction bases outside the gene matches: 4. The germline CDR1 and CDR2 sequences are LNHDA and SQIVND (reference sequence). This CDR3 contains 14 residues. The CDR3 region is CASSPGQGINEQFF. The CDR3 DNA sequence: TGTGCCAGTAGTCCGGGACAGGGGATCAATGAGCAGTTCTTC.

This clone was detected only once. The chain links TRBV11-1 to TRBJ1-6; weak D call: TRBD1 (5 bases). V dropped 1 base and J dropped 7 bases, with 8 bases sitting between them. The CDR3 length is 14 residues. Germline V gene lookup returns CDR1 SGHAT and CDR2 FQDESV (reference sequence). CDR3 nucleotide sequence: TGTGCCAGCAGCTTAGGTGACAGAAATTCACCCCTCCACTTT. Residues: CASSLGDRNSPLHF. The variable domain in full, completed from reference TRBV11-1 and TRBJ1-6, reads EAEVAQSPRYKITEKSQAVAFWCDPISGHATLYWYRQILGQGPELLVQFQDESVVDDSQLPKDRFSAERLKGVDSTLKIQPAELGDSAMYLCASSLGDRNSPLHFGNGTRLTVT.

This sequence joins TRBV24-1 and TRBJ2-3; D not certain. The V end lost 0 bases, the J end lost 6 bases, and 9 bases lay between the germline ends. This CDR3 contains 14 residues. The germline V gene has CDR1 KGHDR and CDR2 SFDVKD. The CDR3 DNA is TGTGCCACCAGTGATTTGGTAGTCACCGATACGCAGTATTTT. As protein: CATSDLVVTDTQYF.

As concerns this clone: Other DNA sequences in the sample encode the same CDR3. V usage is TRBV6-2 or TRBV6-3 and J usage is TRBJ2-7; the match to TRBD2 covers 7 bases. The CDR3 is made up of 14 amino acids. V was pared by 2 bases and J by 2 bases, with 3 bases of the junction left unmatched. Per the germline V gene, CDR1 is MNHEY and CDR2 is SVGEGT. Here the CDR3 DNA reads TGTGCCAGCAGTTACCTCGGGGGGACCTACGAGCAGTACTTC. This codes for CASSYLGGTYEQYF.

The chain uses TRBV12-3 or TRBV12-4 and TRBJ1-4; no firm D call. Trimming cost V 4 bases and J 7 bases, with 10 bases left between them. The CDR3 is made up of 13 amino acids. The CDR3 DNA is TGTGCCAGCAGTTATCGAGGTGGTGAAAAACTGTTTTTT. Its translation: CASSYRGGEKLFF.

This clone has just one count. The genes are TRBV7-9 and TRBJ1-1, with D unclear. Trimming pared 1 base from V and 1 base from J, leaving 4 bases between. Germline V gene data show CDR1 as SEHNR and CDR2 as FQNEAQ (reference sequence). CDR3 size: 13 residues. CDR3 sequence: CASSLGQNTEAFF. Written as DNA, the CDR3 is TGTGCCAGCAGCTTAGGGCAGAACACTGAAGCTTTCTTT.

The J gene is TRBJ2-6, the V gene TRBV6-6, with D unclear. Trimming removed 2 bases from V and 0 bases from J, with 5 bases in between. Germline CDR1 is MNHNY and CDR2 is SVGAGI (reference sequence). The CDR3 totals 15 residues. The CDR3 DNA is TGTGCCAGCAGTTACGCGCGCTCTGGGGCCAACGTCCTGACTTTC. Protein sequence: CASSYARSGANVLTF.

The chain combines TRBV15 with TRBJ2-3, with 9 bases matching TRBD1. Germline V gene lookup returns CDR1 LNHNV and CDR2 YYDKDF (reference sequence). The CDR3 is 15 amino acids. J gave up 4 bases and V 3 bases, and 5 bases lay outside the gene matches. The CDR3 region has the DNA TGTGCCACCAGCAGGGGACAGGGCGAGGCAGATACGCAGTATTTT. Its protein product is CATSRGQGEADTQYF.